These 7 T cell receptor beta chains came from one sample sequenced in a study of T cell changes during pregnancy in multiple sclerosis. TCRdb's copy holds only in-frame clones and misses some; the assay was immunoSEQ multiplex PCR. The sample consists of about 77,000 clones, about 91% of them appearing once. This specimen was peripheral blood, taken before pregnancy. The source of these receptors is a female donor with multiple sclerosis, enrolled in a pregnancy study.

This sequence joins TRBV6-5 and TRBJ2-7, with 7 positions matching TRBD2. Germline CDR1 is MNHEY and CDR2 is SVGAGI. Unmatched junction bases numbered 5, after V lost 6 bases and J lost 0 bases. This CDR3 has 14 amino acids. For the CDR3, the DNA is TGTGCCAGCAGGAGCGGGGCTGTCTCCTACGAGCAGTACTTC. Translation gives CASRSGAVSYEQYF.

The genes are TRBV6-5 and TRBJ2-1, with a tentative D call TRBD1 (5 bases). V was trimmed by 5 bases and J by 2 bases, leaving 13 bases between them. The CDR3 is 15 amino acids. Germline V CDR1 and CDR2: MNHEY, SVGAGI. The DNA for the CDR3 is TGTGCCAGCAGTCTACAGGCCTACCCCTACAATGAGCAGTTCTTC. It is translated as CASSLQAYPYNEQFF.

A note on this clone: Other DNA sequences from this sample encode an identical CDR3 as well. This sequence joins TRBV4-1 and TRBJ2-1; possible D gene TRBD1, 5 bases. Germline-derived CDR1 and CDR2 are MGHRA and YSYEKL. The CDR3 extends over 15 amino acids. The V end was cut by 4 bases, the J end by 1 base, with 11 bases between. DNA of the CDR3: TGCGCCAGCAGCCCCGGAAGGGGTTCCTACAATGAGCAGTTCTTC. Its protein is CASSPGRGSYNEQFF.

The genes are TRBV9 and TRBJ1-1, with no clear D. In germline, CDR1 is SGDLS, CDR2 YYNGEE. The CDR3 runs 14 residues. Trimming shortened V by 4 bases and J by 11 bases, and 21 bases separated the two germline ends. CDR3 loop: CASSPQAQHGGAFF. The DNA for the CDR3 is TGTGCCAGCAGCCCCCAGGCGCAGCACGGTGGGGCTTTCTTT.

The chain recombines TRBV9 with TRBJ1-5; D not resolved. The CDR3 totals 14 residues. V lost 1 base and J 7 bases, leaving 12 bases between the germline ends. Per germline, CDR1 SGDLS and CDR2 YYNGEE. This chain's CDR3 is CASSVSGVGQPQHF. DNA of the CDR3: TGTGCCAGCAGCGTATCCGGGGTGGGGCAGCCCCAGCATTTT. Together with reference TRBV9 and TRBJ1-5, the CDR3 gives the full variable domain: DSGVTQTPKHLITATGQRVTLRCSPRSGDLSVYWYQQSLDQGLQFLIQYYNGEERAKGNILERFSAQQFPDLHSELNLSSLELGDSALYFCASSVSGVGQPQHFGDGTRLSIL.

The CDR3 coding sequence is TGTGCCAGCAGCCCAGAGTTGAGGGGGAAGGAAGCTTTCTTT. Protein sequence: CASSPELRGKEAFF. V and J are TRBV5-6 and TRBJ1-1; TRBD1 is a possible D gene (6 bases). Germline CDR1 is SGHDT and CDR2 is YYEEEE. This CDR3 region has 14 residues. The V gene lost 4 bases and the J gene lost 8 bases, with 18 bases spanning the gap.

This clone showed up just a few times. V and J are TRBV29-1 and TRBJ2-1, with D perhaps matching TRBD1 (6 bases). The CDR3 has 16 amino acids. Trimming shortened V by 4 bases and J by 0 bases, and 16 bases separated the two germline ends. Germline V gene sequence: CDR1 SQVTM, CDR2 ANQGSEA. The CDR3 coding sequence is TGCAGCGTTGTAGGCGGACAGACGAGCTCCTACAATGAGCAGTTCTTC. Its translation: CSVVGGQTSSYNEQFF.